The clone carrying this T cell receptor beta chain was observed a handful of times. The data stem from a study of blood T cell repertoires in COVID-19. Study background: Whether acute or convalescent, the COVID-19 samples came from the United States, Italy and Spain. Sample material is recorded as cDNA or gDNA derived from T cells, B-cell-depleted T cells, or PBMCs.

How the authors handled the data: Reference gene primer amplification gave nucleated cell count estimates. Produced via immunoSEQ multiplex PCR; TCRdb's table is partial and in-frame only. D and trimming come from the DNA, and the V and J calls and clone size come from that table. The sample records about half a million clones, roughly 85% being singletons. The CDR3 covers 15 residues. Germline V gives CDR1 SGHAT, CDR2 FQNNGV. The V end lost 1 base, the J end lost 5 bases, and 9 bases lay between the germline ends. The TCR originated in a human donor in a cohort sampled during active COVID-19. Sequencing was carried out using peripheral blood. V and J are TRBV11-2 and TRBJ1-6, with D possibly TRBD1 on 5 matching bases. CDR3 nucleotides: TGTGCCAGCAGCTTAGGGGGCTTGGATAATTCACCCCTCCACTTT. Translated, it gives CASSLGGLDNSPLHF. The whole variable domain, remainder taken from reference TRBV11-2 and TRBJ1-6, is EAGVAQSPRYKIIEKRQSVAFWCNPISGHATLYWYQQILGQGPKLLIQFQNNGVVDDSQLPKDRFSAERLKGVDSTLKIQPAKLEDSAVYLCASSLGGLDNSPLHFGNGTRLTVT.